A selection of T cell receptor beta chains follows, all from one sample in a study of shared clonotypes between healthy human individuals. Sequencing used immunoSEQ multiplex PCR; TCRdb keeps in-frame clones, though not all of them. The top ten hold approximately 1.8% of the sample, which has around 700,000 clones, 72% seen once. The source material was memory CD4+ T cells sorted from blood. These receptors all stem from a woman between 25 and 40 years old in good health. Both conserved end residues are part of each CDR3. D genes are given only for firm matches. Clone size is stated in some rows and not others, as once, few, many or a class when expanded.

V	J	size	D	DNA	CDR3
TRBV19	TRBJ1-5	.	.	TGTGCCAGTAGTAGACCCTTTGGACCATATAGCAATCAGCCCCAGCATTTT	CASSRPFGPYSNQPQHF
TRBV6-1	TRBJ2-3	.	TRBD1	TGTGCCAGCAGTGAAACCGGGACAGGTAGCGCGCAGTATTTT	CASSETGTGSAQYF
TRBV18	TRBJ2-7	.	TRBD1	TGTGCCAGCTCACCCCAGGGGGTTCGGTACGAGCAGTACTTC	CASSPQGVRYEQYF
TRBV5-1	TRBJ1-1	.	TRBD1	TGCGCCAGCAGTACCGGGACAGCGCTTGGGAACACTGAAGCTTTCTTT	CASSTGTALGNTEAFF
TRBV14	TRBJ2-3	.	TRBD1	TGTGCCAGCAGCCAACTAACCGGGACAGGGGGCACAGATACGCAGTATTTT	CASSQLTGTGGTDTQYF
TRBV28	TRBJ1-5	.	.	TGTGCCAGCAGTTCCGGGAGAACTCAGCCCCAGCATTTT	CASSSGRTQPQHF
TRBV28	TRBJ1-5	.	.	TGTGCCAGCACCACGGCATGGGGTAGGGCGGGTCAGCCCCAGCATTTT	CASTTAWGRAGQPQHF
TRBV19	TRBJ2-1	.	TRBD2	TGTGCCAGTAGTATAGCAAAATCTAGCGGGAGCTCCTACAATGAGCAGTTCTTC	CASSIAKSSGSSYNEQFF
TRBV5-4	TRBJ2-3	few	.	TGTGCCAGCAGCTTGCCAGGCCCAGATACGCAGTATTTT	CASSLPGPDTQYF
TRBV25-1	TRBJ2-4	.	TRBD1	TGTGCCAGTACAGACGACAGGGGACGAATTCAGTACTTC	CASTDDRGRIQYF
TRBV18	TRBJ1-1	.	.	TGTGCCAGCTCGGACAGAGCGAGGAACACTGAAGCTTTCTTT	CASSDRARNTEAFF
TRBV12-5	TRBJ1-5	.	.	TGTGCTAGTGGATCGCAGGGGTATCAGCCCCAGCATTTT	CASGSQGYQPQHF
TRBV5-1	TRBJ2-3	.	.	TGCGCCAGCAGCTTGCAGAGGGCGACTTCTGGCACAGATACGCAGTATTTT	CASSLQRATSGTDTQYF
TRBV27	TRBJ2-1	once	.	TGTGCCAGCAGCATAACCGTCTACCGGGGGTACAATGAGCAGTTCTTC	CASSITVYRGYNEQFF
TRBV7-6	TRBJ1-2	.	TRBD1	TGTGCCAGCAGCTTAGCGTATGGACAGGGATCGTCTACTAACTATGGCTACACCTTC	CASSLAYGQGSSTNYGYTF
TRBV25-1	TRBJ2-7	.	.	TGTGCCAGCAGTGATATCTACGAGCAGTACTTC	CASSDIYEQYF
TRBV5-1	TRBJ2-7	.	TRBD1	TGCGCCAGCAGCCCTCGGACAGGGACCTACGAGCAGTACTTC	CASSPRTGTYEQYF
TRBV28	TRBJ2-1	few	.	TGTGCCAGCAGTTTCTTACGGGACTACAATGAGCAGTTCTTC	CASSFLRDYNEQFF
TRBV28	TRBJ1-2	once	.	TGTGCCAGCAGTTTTAACCACAGGGATTCTCCGGCCTATGGCTACACCTTC	CASSFNHRDSPAYGYTF
TRBV5-1	TRBJ2-1	.	.	TGCGCCAGCAGCTCCTTCCCCCACTTTAACTCCTACAATGAGCAGTTCTTC	CASSSFPHFNSYNEQFF
TRBV5-4	TRBJ2-6	.	.	TGTGCCAGCAGCTTCGGATACGGGGCCAACGTCCTGACTTTC	CASSFGYGANVLTF
TRBV11-3	TRBJ2-1	.	.	TGTGCCAGCAGCTTAGTCGGGGGAGCGTCCAGGAATGAGCAGTTCTTC	CASSLVGGASRNEQFF
TRBV5-1	TRBJ2-5	.	.	TGCGCCAGCAGCCCATCGGGGCGGGGCGGATGGTCTCAGAAGACCCAGTACTTC	CASSPSGRGGWSQKTQYF
TRBV5-8	TRBJ1-5	.	.	TGTGCCAGCAACCTCTGGTCAGGGGACCTTAGCAATCAGCCCCAGCATTTT	CASNLWSGDLSNQPQHF
TRBV28	TRBJ1-2	.	.	TGTGCCAGCAGTTTAACCGGAATAGGACCCAAATCGGATGGCTACACCTTC	CASSLTGIGPKSDGYTF
TRBV2	TRBJ1-2	.	.	TGTGCCAGCAGTGCCGACAGAGCTAACTATGGCTACACCTTC	CASSADRANYGYTF
TRBV18	TRBJ1-2	.	.	TGTGCCAGCTCACCAGGACAGAAGGATGGCTACACCTTC	CASSPGQKDGYTF
TRBV18	TRBJ2-1	.	TRBD2	TGTGCCAGCTCAGCCCTCAGCGGGAGGGACCACAATGAGCAGTTCTTC	CASSALSGRDHNEQFF
TRBV5-1	TRBJ1-4	.	TRBD1	TGCGCCAGCAGCGCACAGGGGACAACTAATGAAAAACTGTTTTTT	CASSAQGTTNEKLFF
TRBV9	TRBJ2-5	.	.	TGTGCCAGCAGCGTAGGGGCCCTTGGATCAGAGACCCAGTACTTC	CASSVGALGSETQYF
TRBV2	TRBJ2-1	.	.	TGTGCCAGCAGTCGGGGGCGGACAGGTGGGCTCAATGAGCAGTTCTTC	CASSRGRTGGLNEQFF
TRBV2	TRBJ2-5	.	.	TGTGCCAGCAGTGAAGCGCTGGGTAGGGACGAGACCCAGTACTTC	CASSEALGRDETQYF
TRBV7-9	TRBJ2-1	.	.	TGTGCCAGCACGCCGGGAGCTTCGGCCCGCAATGAGCAGTTCTTC	CASTPGASARNEQFF
TRBV27	TRBJ1-1	.	.	TGTGCCAGCAGTTCCGCAACCAAGAAGGTCGGAGCTTTCTTT	CASSSATKKVGAFF